These 10 T cell receptor beta chains came from one sample sequenced in a study of shared clonotypes between healthy human individuals. Data came from immunoSEQ multiplex PCR; TCRdb stores just in-frame clones and leaves some out. The top ten clones hold over 0.12% of a sample with roughly 2.5 million clones, more than 90% of them seen once. Sequencing input: naive CD4+ T cells sorted from blood. Subset denoted: CD45RA+ positively selected. Receptors were obtained from a man aged 18 to 29 in good health.

The table lists this clone with a few counts. The chain recombines TRBV12-5 with TRBJ1-5; 7 bases line up with TRBD1. The CDR3 sequence is 15 residues long. The junction had 6 bases not matched to a gene; V was cut back by 3 bases and J by 4 bases. CDR1 is LGHNT, CDR2 FRNRAP, per germline. The CDR3 DNA is TGTGCTAGTGGTTTCGGGACAGCCCCGAATCAGCCCCAGCATTTT. Protein sequence: CASGFGTAPNQPQHF.

This sequence joins TRBV6-6 and TRBJ2-7, with D hard to call. The V gene's germline CDR1 is MNHNY and CDR2 SVGAGI (reference sequence). The CDR3 is 12 residues long. Between the trimmed V and J ends, which lost 5 bases and 2 bases, there was a span of 7 bases. The CDR3 DNA reads as TGTGCCAGCAGTGTGAAGGCCTACGAGCAGTACTTC. Amino acids: CASSVKAYEQYF.

Of note for this clone: The same CDR3 also results from other DNA sequences found in this sample. Here the CDR3 reads CASSLGQGRTGELFF. In nucleotides, the CDR3 is TGTGCCAGCAGTTTAGGACAGGGAAGAACCGGGGAGCTGTTTTTT. This chain uses TRBV28 with TRBJ2-2, with TRBD1 identical over 8 bases. Germline trimming cut 2 bases from V and 5 bases from J; bases unmatched to any gene: 4. Germline CDR1 is MDHEN and CDR2 is SYDVKM. The CDR3 is 15 amino acids.

CDR3 in DNA: TGTGCCAGCAGCTTCGGGACAGGGATTTTGGACGAGCAGTACTTC. This codes for CASSFGTGILDEQYF. The V gene is TRBV11-2, the J gene TRBJ2-7, with TRBD1 identical over 9 bases. CDR3 length: 15 residues. The germline V gene encodes CDR1 SGHAT and CDR2 FQNNGV. Trimming cost V 3 bases and J 5 bases; bases outside gene matches: 8.

Note on this clone: The junction departs from germline at one end; a sequencing error may be responsible. The chain couples TRBV5-4 to TRBJ1-6; no clear D. The CDR3 runs 15 residues. Germline CDR1 SGHNT, CDR2 YYREEE (reference sequence). In DNA, the CDR3 is TGTGCCAGCAGCTTGGCGCCCTCCGATAATTCACCCCTCCACTTT. Translating it yields CASSLAPSDNSPLHF.

This clone was picked up one time. V is TRBV19 and J is TRBJ1-2; TRBD1 is a possible D gene (5 bases). The V end lost 3 bases, the J end lost 8 bases, and 16 bases lay between the germline ends. This CDR3 is 14 amino acids long. Germline V lookup: CDR1 LNHDA, CDR2 SQIVND (reference sequence). The CDR3 spells CASSIIGGGGGYTF. The CDR3, as DNA: TGTGCCAGTAGTATTATCGGCGGGGGAGGAGGCTACACCTTC.

The CDR3 is CASKSQGQGDTQYF. DNA of the CDR3: TGTGCCAGCAAATCACAGGGCCAGGGAGATACGCAGTATTTT. V gene TRBV2 combines with J gene TRBJ2-3, with D possibly being TRBD1 (6 bases). Between the trimmed V and J ends, which lost 7 bases and 5 bases, there was a span of 16 bases. The CDR3 is 14 residues long. Germline V CDR1 and CDR2: SNHLY, FYNNEI.

The chain couples TRBV25-1 to TRBJ2-5, with D possibly being TRBD1 (6 bases). The germline CDR1 and CDR2 sequences are MGHDK and SYGVNS. The CDR3 contains 17 residues. Trimming removed 3 bases from V and 1 base from J, with 18 bases in between. The CDR3 spells CASSDSSSRGSQETQYF. In nucleotides, the CDR3 is TGTGCCAGCAGTGATTCGTCTAGTAGGGGGTCCCAAGAGACCCAGTACTTC.

This CDR3 is CASSDPRTGGSYGYTF. CDR3 DNA sequence: TGTGCCAGCAGTGATCCTAGGACAGGGGGCAGCTATGGCTACACCTTC. The rearrangement joins TRBV25-1 to TRBJ1-2; 11 bases align to TRBD1. Germline V gene sequence: CDR1 MGHDK, CDR2 SYGVNS. The ends lost 3 bases at V and 4 bases at J; junction bases unmatched: 7. The length of the CDR3 is 16 residues.

This chain links TRBV7-9 with TRBJ1-6, with D possibly being TRBD1 (5 bases). Germline V gene data show CDR1 as SEHNR and CDR2 as FQNEAQ (reference sequence). Trimming pared 5 bases from V and 7 bases from J, leaving 12 bases between. CDR3 length: 14 residues. The CDR3 region is CASSRDSSNSPLHF. The CDR3 coding sequence is TGTGCCAGCAGCCGTGACAGCTCGAATTCACCCCTCCACTTT. The whole variable domain, remainder taken from reference TRBV7-9 and TRBJ1-6, is DTGVSQNPRHKITKRGQNVTFRCDPISEHNRLYWYRQTLGQGPEFLTYFQNEAQLEKSRLLSDRFSAERPKGSFSTLEIQRTEQGDSAMYLCASSRDSSNSPLHFGNGTRLTVT.